This T cell receptor beta chain was sequenced in a study of coeliac disease. Each fraction contributed one roughly 500,000-cell aliquot for sequencing. Findings of the study overall: Control samples showed higher TRB and TRG clonality than intraepithelial and lamina propria samples in active celiac disease.

As for this clone: Its antigen is unknown.

V gave up 7 bases and J gave up 0 bases, with 17 bases separating them. This CDR3 comprises 16 residues. From germline, CDR1 is SGHRS and CDR2 YFSETQ. TCRdb keeps only in-frame clones here, not all; method: immunoSEQ multiplex PCR. The sample lists 3,800 or so clones, roughly three fifths occurring once. This chain uses TRBV5-1 with TRBJ1-3; TRBD1 is a possible D gene (5 bases). This TCR derives from a woman younger than 35 with active celiac disease. Sequenced material: intraepithelial lymphocytes from the gut. As DNA, the CDR3 is TGCGCCAGCGGCATAGACAGACTTAGCTCTGGAAACACCATATATTTT. This encodes CASGIDRLSSGNTIYF.